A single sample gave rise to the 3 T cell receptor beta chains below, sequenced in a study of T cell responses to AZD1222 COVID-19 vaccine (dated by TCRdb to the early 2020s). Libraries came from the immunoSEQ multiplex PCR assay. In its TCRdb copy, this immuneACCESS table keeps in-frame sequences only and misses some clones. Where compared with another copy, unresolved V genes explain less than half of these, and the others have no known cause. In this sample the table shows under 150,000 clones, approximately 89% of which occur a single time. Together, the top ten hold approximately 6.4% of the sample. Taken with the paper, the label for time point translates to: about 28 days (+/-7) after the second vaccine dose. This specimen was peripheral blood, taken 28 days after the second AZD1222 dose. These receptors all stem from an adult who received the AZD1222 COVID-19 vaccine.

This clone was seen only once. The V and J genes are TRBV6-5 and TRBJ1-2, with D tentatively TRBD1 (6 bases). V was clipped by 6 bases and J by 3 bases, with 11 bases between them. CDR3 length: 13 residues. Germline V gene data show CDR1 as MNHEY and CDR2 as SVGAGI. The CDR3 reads CASSQGLYYGYTF. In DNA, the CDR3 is TGTGCCAGCAGCCAGGGGTTATACTATGGCTACACCTTC.

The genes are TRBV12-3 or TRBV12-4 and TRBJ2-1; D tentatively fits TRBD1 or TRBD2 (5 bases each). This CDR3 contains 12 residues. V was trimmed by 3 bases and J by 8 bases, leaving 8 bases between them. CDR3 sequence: CASSFGGYEQFF. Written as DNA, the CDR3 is TGTGCCAGCAGTTTTGGGGGTTATGAGCAGTTCTTC.

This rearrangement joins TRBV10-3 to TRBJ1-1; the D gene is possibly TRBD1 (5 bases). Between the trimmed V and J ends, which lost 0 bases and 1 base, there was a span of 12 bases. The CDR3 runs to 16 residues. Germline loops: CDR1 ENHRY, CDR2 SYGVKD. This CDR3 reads CAISESSRDPNTEAFF. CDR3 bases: TGTGCCATCAGTGAGTCTAGCAGGGATCCGAACACTGAAGCTTTCTTT.